The rows below give T cell receptor beta chains drawn from one sample of a study of CD8+ T cells in alopecia areata. Sequencing was performed with immunoSEQ multiplex PCR; in TCRdb, only in-frame clones are kept and a portion is missing. The table records 100,000 to 150,000 clones, about 51% of them present only once. The sequenced sample consisted of NKG2D-low CD8+ T cells sorted from blood. These receptors all come from a human donor with alopecia areata. Both conserved end residues are part of each CDR3. The order of the fields is V gene, D gene, J gene, clone size, CDR3 protein, CDR3 DNA. D genes are given only for firm matches. Clone size is shown for a subset of rows, as once, few, many or a class of expanded clone.

V gene: TRBV27; D gene: .; J gene: TRBJ2-1; clone size: .; CDR3 protein: CASSFEGRNNEQFF; CDR3 DNA: TGTGCCAGCAGTTTTGAGGGACGGAACAATGAGCAGTTCTTC
V gene: TRBV29-1; D gene: .; J gene: TRBJ2-7; clone size: .; CDR3 protein: CSVESYEQYF; CDR3 DNA: TGCAGCGTTGAGTCGTACGAGCAGTACTTC
V gene: TRBV29-1; D gene: TRBD2; J gene: TRBJ2-1; clone size: .; CDR3 protein: CSVGGGRSYNEQFF; CDR3 DNA: TGCAGCGTTGGCGGCGGGAGATCCTACAATGAGCAGTTCTTC
V gene: TRBV29-1; D gene: .; J gene: TRBJ1-2; clone size: .; CDR3 protein: CSPLTGDGYTF; CDR3 DNA: TGCAGCCCACTAACAGGAGATGGCTACACCTTC
V gene: TRBV30; D gene: TRBD1; J gene: TRBJ2-1; clone size: .; CDR3 protein: CAWIRGNEQFF; CDR3 DNA: TGTGCCTGGATCAGGGGGAATGAGCAGTTCTTC
V gene: TRBV29-1; D gene: TRBD1; J gene: TRBJ1-2; clone size: few; CDR3 protein: CSVEGSERQGRYGYTF; CDR3 DNA: TGCAGCGTTGAAGGGAGTGAGCGACAGGGACGCTATGGCTACACCTTC
V gene: TRBV29-1; D gene: .; J gene: TRBJ2-2; clone size: few; CDR3 protein: CSAADGELFF; CDR3 DNA: TGCAGCGCCGCAGACGGGGAGCTGTTTTTT
V gene: TRBV29-1; D gene: .; J gene: TRBJ2-2; clone size: .; CDR3 protein: CSVDRDGNTGELFF; CDR3 DNA: TGCAGCGTTGACAGGGATGGGAACACCGGGGAGCTGTTTTTT
V gene: TRBV11-2; D gene: .; J gene: TRBJ2-2; clone size: few; CDR3 protein: CASSSEMTESGELFF; CDR3 DNA: TGTGCCAGCAGCTCCGAAATGACAGAGTCCGGGGAGCTGTTTTTT
V gene: TRBV27; D gene: .; J gene: TRBJ1-1; clone size: .; CDR3 protein: CASVPGGASGTEAFF; CDR3 DNA: TGTGCCAGCGTCCCCGGGGGCGCCTCAGGGACTGAAGCTTTCTTT
V gene: TRBV30; D gene: .; J gene: TRBJ1-1; clone size: .; CDR3 protein: CAWSAGGGAFF; CDR3 DNA: TGTGCCTGGAGTGCGGGGGGAGGCGCTTTCTTT
V gene: TRBV30; D gene: .; J gene: TRBJ2-7; clone size: .; CDR3 protein: CAWSISAALYEQYF; CDR3 DNA: TGTGCCTGGAGTATAAGCGCGGCCCTCTACGAGCAGTACTTC
V gene: TRBV29-1; D gene: .; J gene: TRBJ2-7; clone size: .; CDR3 protein: CSVDVYPPYEQYF; CDR3 DNA: TGCAGCGTTGATGTCTACCCTCCCTACGAGCAGTACTTC
V gene: TRBV28; D gene: .; J gene: TRBJ1-5; clone size: few; CDR3 protein: CASSGVSSNQPQHF; CDR3 DNA: TGTGCAAGCTCCGGGGTTTCAAGCAATCAGCCCCAGCATTTT
V gene: TRBV27; D gene: .; J gene: TRBJ2-7; clone size: .; CDR3 protein: CASREGREQYF; CDR3 DNA: TGTGCCAGCAGGGAAGGACGCGAGCAGTACTTC
V gene: TRBV5-1; D gene: .; J gene: TRBJ2-5; clone size: .; CDR3 protein: CASSQGLGETQYF; CDR3 DNA: TGCGCCAGCAGCCAAGGCCTGGGAGAGACCCAGTACTTC
V gene: TRBV29-1; D gene: .; J gene: TRBJ1-2; clone size: .; CDR3 protein: CSVDEFAVGDHGYTF; CDR3 DNA: TGCAGCGTTGATGAATTCGCGGTGGGGGATCATGGCTACACCTTC
V gene: TRBV29-1; D gene: .; J gene: TRBJ2-2; clone size: .; CDR3 protein: CSVGQTNTGELFF; CDR3 DNA: TGCAGCGTTGGTCAGACGAACACCGGGGAGCTGTTTTTT
V gene: TRBV2; D gene: .; J gene: TRBJ2-7; clone size: .; CDR3 protein: CASSETPAPPAYEQYF; CDR3 DNA: TGTGCCAGCAGTGAAACTCCAGCCCCTCCAGCCTACGAGCAGTACTTC
V gene: TRBV9; D gene: TRBD1; J gene: TRBJ2-3; clone size: .; CDR3 protein: CASSHRDSRDTQYF; CDR3 DNA: TGTGCCAGCAGCCACCGGGACAGTCGAGATACGCAGTATTTT
V gene: TRBV9; D gene: .; J gene: TRBJ2-5; clone size: .; CDR3 protein: CASSDGETQYF; CDR3 DNA: TGTGCCAGCAGCGATGGGGAGACCCAGTACTTC
V gene: TRBV2; D gene: .; J gene: TRBJ2-1; clone size: few; CDR3 protein: CASPGKGYEQFF; CDR3 DNA: TGTGCCTCCCCCGGGAAAGGTTATGAGCAGTTCTTC
V gene: TRBV6-4; D gene: .; J gene: TRBJ2-2; clone size: .; CDR3 protein: CASGDTGELFF; CDR3 DNA: TGTGCCAGCGGGGACACCGGGGAGCTGTTTTTT
V gene: TRBV28; D gene: .; J gene: TRBJ2-7; clone size: few; CDR3 protein: CASSLSAGFYEQYF; CDR3 DNA: TGTGCCAGCAGCCTGTCGGCCGGTTTCTACGAGCAGTACTTC
V gene: TRBV7-9; D gene: TRBD1; J gene: TRBJ2-3; clone size: few; CDR3 protein: CASSYRDRAQYF; CDR3 DNA: TGTGCCAGCAGCTACCGGGACAGAGCGCAGTATTTT
V gene: TRBV6-5; D gene: .; J gene: TRBJ2-3; clone size: .; CDR3 protein: CASSPSDSYTDTQYF; CDR3 DNA: TGTGCCAGCAGTCCCTCTGACAGTTACACAGATACGCAGTATTTT
V gene: TRBV28; D gene: TRBD1; J gene: TRBJ2-5; clone size: few; CDR3 protein: CASSGTGTGQETQYF; CDR3 DNA: TGTGCCAGCAGTGGCACCGGGACAGGCCAAGAGACCCAGTACTTC
V gene: TRBV7-9; D gene: TRBD2; J gene: TRBJ2-7; clone size: few; CDR3 protein: CASSPSGWLAGDDEQYF; CDR3 DNA: TGTGCCAGCAGCCCCTCCGGTTGGCTAGCGGGAGATGACGAGCAGTACTTC
V gene: TRBV29-1; D gene: TRBD1; J gene: TRBJ2-7; clone size: few; CDR3 protein: CSVESRDRISYEQYF; CDR3 DNA: TGCAGCGTTGAATCCCGGGACAGGATCTCCTACGAGCAGTACTTC
V gene: TRBV29-1; D gene: TRBD2; J gene: TRBJ2-1; clone size: .; CDR3 protein: CSVDWTSGRVRNEQFF; CDR3 DNA: TGCAGCGTTGATTGGACTAGCGGGAGGGTACGTAATGAGCAGTTCTTC
V gene: TRBV20-1; D gene: .; J gene: TRBJ2-1; clone size: few; CDR3 protein: CSASLLNEQFF; CDR3 DNA: TGCAGTGCCTCGTTACTCAATGAGCAGTTCTTC
V gene: TRBV30; D gene: .; J gene: TRBJ2-4; clone size: .; CDR3 protein: CAWSLAGTGNIQYF; CDR3 DNA: TGTGCCTGGAGTTTGGCGGGGACCGGGAACATTCAGTACTTC
V gene: TRBV7-6; D gene: .; J gene: TRBJ2-3; clone size: .; CDR3 protein: CASSLEEPSTDTQYF; CDR3 DNA: TGTGCCAGCAGCTTAGAGGAGCCTAGCACAGATACGCAGTATTTT
V gene: TRBV7-3; D gene: TRBD2; J gene: TRBJ2-2; clone size: .; CDR3 protein: CATGLAGAGELFF; CDR3 DNA: TGTGCCACCGGACTAGCGGGGGCCGGGGAGCTGTTTTTT
V gene: TRBV7-9; D gene: .; J gene: TRBJ1-2; clone size: few; CDR3 protein: CASSLGPANGYTF; CDR3 DNA: TGTGCCAGCAGCTTAGGTCCCGCGAATGGCTACACCTTC
V gene: TRBV29-1; D gene: .; J gene: TRBJ2-7; clone size: .; CDR3 protein: CSVVGGLPQPDEQYF; CDR3 DNA: TGCAGCGTTGTAGGGGGGCTGCCACAACCCGACGAGCAGTACTTC
V gene: TRBV29-1; D gene: .; J gene: TRBJ2-7; clone size: .; CDR3 protein: CSAEGDEQYF; CDR3 DNA: TGCAGCGCCGAGGGCGACGAGCAGTACTTC
V gene: TRBV29-1; D gene: .; J gene: TRBJ2-3; clone size: .; CDR3 protein: CSVGVTDTQYF; CDR3 DNA: TGCAGCGTGGGGGTTACAGATACGCAGTATTTT
V gene: TRBV29-1; D gene: TRBD1; J gene: TRBJ1-1; clone size: .; CDR3 protein: CSVEFSAGGPNTEAFF; CDR3 DNA: TGCAGCGTTGAGTTCTCGGCAGGGGGGCCGAACACTGAAGCTTTCTTT
V gene: TRBV29-1; D gene: .; J gene: TRBJ1-1; clone size: few; CDR3 protein: CSVVQGFGAFF; CDR3 DNA: TGCAGCGTTGTACAGGGTTTTGGGGCTTTCTTT
V gene: TRBV29-1; D gene: .; J gene: TRBJ1-2; clone size: .; CDR3 protein: CSVESRTHYGYTF; CDR3 DNA: TGCAGCGTTGAATCCAGGACCCACTATGGCTACACCTTC
V gene: TRBV29-1; D gene: TRBD1; J gene: TRBJ2-2; clone size: .; CDR3 protein: CSVNTGDWTGELFF; CDR3 DNA: TGCAGCGTTAACACAGGGGATTGGACCGGGGAGCTGTTTTTT
V gene: TRBV29-1; D gene: .; J gene: TRBJ2-2; clone size: .; CDR3 protein: CSVVGRENTGELFF; CDR3 DNA: TGCAGCGTTGTTGGGCGGGAGAACACCGGGGAGCTGTTTTTT
V gene: TRBV7-8; D gene: .; J gene: TRBJ1-1; clone size: .; CDR3 protein: CASSLGVTAFF; CDR3 DNA: TGTGCCAGCAGCTTAGGGGTGACAGCTTTCTTT
V gene: TRBV29-1; D gene: TRBD1; J gene: TRBJ1-1; clone size: few; CDR3 protein: CSVEGQGSTEAFF; CDR3 DNA: TGCAGCGTTGAGGGACAGGGAAGCACTGAAGCTTTCTTT